Listed below are T cell receptor beta chains from one sample, sequenced in a study of immune evolution from preneoplasia to lung adenocarcinoma. The data were produced by immunoSEQ multiplex PCR, yet TCRdb's version contains in-frame clones alone and is incomplete. The table includes 8,500 to 13,000 clones, roughly 80% detected once. The sequencing input was FFPE minimally invasive lung adenocarcinoma tissue. These receptors were collected from a person aged 70 to 80 with lung adenocarcinoma. The CDR3 runs from the conserved cysteine through the conserved F or W. D genes are given only for firm matches. Size tells how often a clone was seen (once, few, many) or the class of an expanded clone, and some rows leave it out.

clone size: NA
D gene: TRBD1
J gene: TRBJ2-5
V gene: TRBV4-1
CDR3 DNA: TGCGCCAGCAGCCAATCAGGGACAGTTGGGGAGACCCAGTACTTC
CDR3 protein: CASSQSGTVGETQYF

clone size: NA
D gene: NA
J gene: TRBJ2-1
V gene: TRBV6-1
CDR3 DNA: TGTGCCAGCAGTCGGGACTCCAGCTCCTACAATGAGCAGTTCTTC
CDR3 protein: CASSRDSSSYNEQFF

clone size: NA
D gene: NA
J gene: TRBJ1-2
V gene: TRBV19
CDR3 DNA: TGTGCCAGCTTGGGGAGGGACGACTATGGCTACACCTTC
CDR3 protein: CASLGRDDYGYTF

clone size: NA
D gene: TRBD1
J gene: TRBJ1-2
V gene: TRBV6-1
CDR3 DNA: TGTGCCAGCAGAACCGACAGGGAGGACTATGGCTACACCTTC
CDR3 protein: CASRTDREDYGYTF

clone size: NA
D gene: NA
J gene: TRBJ2-7
V gene: TRBV28
CDR3 DNA: TGTGCCACTGGCGTCGTTTCCTACGAGCAGTACTTC
CDR3 protein: CATGVVSYEQYF

clone size: NA
D gene: NA
J gene: TRBJ2-1
V gene: TRBV11-3
CDR3 DNA: TGTGCCAGCAGCGAATCTCGGAATGAGCAGTTCTTC
CDR3 protein: CASSESRNEQFF

clone size: NA
D gene: TRBD2
J gene: TRBJ2-1
V gene: TRBV19
CDR3 DNA: TGTGCCAGTACCACATTAGCGGGAGATTACAATGAGCAGTTCTTC
CDR3 protein: CASTTLAGDYNEQFF

clone size: NA
D gene: NA
J gene: TRBJ1-1
V gene: TRBV10-1
CDR3 DNA: TGCGCCAGCAGTGACCCCAACACTGAAGCTTTCTTT
CDR3 protein: CASSDPNTEAFF

clone size: NA
D gene: NA
J gene: TRBJ2-5
V gene: TRBV30
CDR3 DNA: TGTGCCTGGAGTGTACGTGGGTTCCAAGAGACCCAGTACTTC
CDR3 protein: CAWSVRGFQETQYF

clone size: once
D gene: NA
J gene: TRBJ1-1
V gene: TRBV7-2
CDR3 DNA: TGTGCCAGCAGCTTAGCCCCCGGCCAGGCGAACACTGAAGCTTTCTTT
CDR3 protein: CASSLAPGQANTEAFF

clone size: NA
D gene: TRBD2
J gene: TRBJ2-7
V gene: TRBV7-8
CDR3 DNA: TGTGCCAGCAGCTTAGGACTAGCGGGCCCCTACGAGCAGTACTTC
CDR3 protein: CASSLGLAGPYEQYF

clone size: few
D gene: NA
J gene: TRBJ2-1
V gene: TRBV7-8
CDR3 DNA: TGTGCCAGCAGCTCAAGGGCGGGTACCTCCTACAATGAGCAGTTCTTC
CDR3 protein: CASSSRAGTSYNEQFF

clone size: NA
D gene: TRBD1
J gene: TRBJ1-1
V gene: TRBV14
CDR3 DNA: TGTGCCAGCAGCCAGTATCTTGACAGGGGGCGCGGGGGGAACACTGAAGCTTTCTTT
CDR3 protein: CASSQYLDRGRGGNTEAFF

clone size: NA
D gene: NA
J gene: TRBJ1-1
V gene: TRBV5-4
CDR3 DNA: TGTGCCAGCAGCTTTCGGGGAGGGAGGAACACTGAAGCTTTCTTT
CDR3 protein: CASSFRGGRNTEAFF

clone size: NA
D gene: NA
J gene: TRBJ2-5
V gene: TRBV5-6
CDR3 DNA: TGTGCCAGCAGCTTGGCCCGGGTCCAAGAGACCCAGTACTTC
CDR3 protein: CASSLARVQETQYF

clone size: NA
D gene: TRBD1
J gene: TRBJ2-1
V gene: TRBV6-5
CDR3 DNA: TGTGCCAGCAGTTCCACCCCGGGACAGGGGAACCATGAGCAGTTCTTC
CDR3 protein: CASSSTPGQGNHEQFF

clone size: NA
D gene: TRBD2
J gene: TRBJ2-7
V gene: TRBV11-3
CDR3 DNA: TGTGCCAGCAGCTTAGGACTAGCGTGGTACGAGCAGTACTTC
CDR3 protein: CASSLGLAWYEQYF

clone size: few
D gene: NA
J gene: TRBJ2-6
V gene: TRBV30
CDR3 DNA: TGTGCCTGGAGTAGCGGGTTGGGGGCCAACGTCCTGACTTTC
CDR3 protein: CAWSSGLGANVLTF

clone size: NA
D gene: NA
J gene: TRBJ2-2
V gene: TRBV29-1
CDR3 DNA: TGCAGCGCCCGACAGGGAGGAAACACCGGGGAGCTGTTTTTT
CDR3 protein: CSARQGGNTGELFF

clone size: NA
D gene: TRBD2
J gene: TRBJ2-7
V gene: TRBV9
CDR3 DNA: TGTGCCAGCAGCGAGGGGCGGGAGCTCACCTACGAGCAGTACTTC
CDR3 protein: CASSEGRELTYEQYF

clone size: NA
D gene: NA
J gene: TRBJ2-7
V gene: TRBV13
CDR3 DNA: TGTGCCAGCAGCATTCGGTCCCTCTACGAGCAGTACTTC
CDR3 protein: CASSIRSLYEQYF

clone size: NA
D gene: TRBD1
J gene: TRBJ1-4
V gene: TRBV18
CDR3 DNA: TGTGCCAGCTCACCAGGGACAGACGAAAAACTGTTTTTT
CDR3 protein: CASSPGTDEKLFF

clone size: NA
D gene: NA
J gene: TRBJ2-4
V gene: TRBV5-4
CDR3 DNA: TGTGCCAGCAGCCCGGGACTGACTCAAGGGAACATTCAGTACTTC
CDR3 protein: CASSPGLTQGNIQYF

clone size: NA
D gene: NA
J gene: TRBJ2-1
V gene: TRBV2
CDR3 DNA: TGTGCCAGCATGACGTCCTTTGCCCGCACTACCTACAATGAGCAGTTCTTC
CDR3 protein: CASMTSFARTTYNEQFF

clone size: NA
D gene: NA
J gene: TRBJ1-1
V gene: TRBV7-9
CDR3 DNA: TGTGCCAGCAGCTTACGGACTGAAGCTTTCTTT
CDR3 protein: CASSLRTEAFF

clone size: NA
D gene: TRBD1
J gene: TRBJ1-1
V gene: TRBV30
CDR3 DNA: TGTGCCTGGAACAGGGGGTCCACTGAAGCTTTCTTT
CDR3 protein: CAWNRGSTEAFF

clone size: NA
D gene: NA
J gene: TRBJ1-2
V gene: TRBV29-1
CDR3 DNA: TGCAGCGTTGATTTCGACGGAGGTGGTGGCTACACCTTC
CDR3 protein: CSVDFDGGGGYTF

clone size: few
D gene: NA
J gene: TRBJ2-7
V gene: TRBV7-9
CDR3 DNA: TGTGCCAGCAGCCGCCCCGGGGCAGGCGACTCAATCTACGAGCAGTACTTC
CDR3 protein: CASSRPGAGDSIYEQYF

clone size: NA
D gene: NA
J gene: TRBJ2-1
V gene: TRBV6-4
CDR3 DNA: TGTGCCAGCAGTGTGAGGGGCGGGTCCTACAATGAGCAGTTCTTC
CDR3 protein: CASSVRGGSYNEQFF

clone size: NA
D gene: NA
J gene: TRBJ1-4
V gene: TRBV7-9
CDR3 DNA: TGTGCCAGCAGCTTGACAGTACCTAATGAAAAACTGTTTTTT
CDR3 protein: CASSLTVPNEKLFF

clone size: NA
D gene: TRBD1
J gene: TRBJ1-1
V gene: TRBV18
CDR3 DNA: TGTGCCAGCTCACCAGGACAGGCGGGAGCTTTCTTT
CDR3 protein: CASSPGQAGAFF

clone size: NA
D gene: NA
J gene: TRBJ1-1
V gene: TRBV27
CDR3 DNA: TGTGCCAGCAGTTTGTCCGGTTCAGTCGCTGAAGCTTTCTTT
CDR3 protein: CASSLSGSVAEAFF

clone size: few
D gene: TRBD1
J gene: TRBJ2-1
V gene: TRBV7-3
CDR3 DNA: TGTGCCAGCATGCGGGACAGGGGGGCGAATGAGCAGTTCTTC
CDR3 protein: CASMRDRGANEQFF

clone size: medium-sized
D gene: NA
J gene: TRBJ1-1
V gene: TRBV14
CDR3 DNA: TGTGCCAGCAGCCAATCCCCTCGGACTGAAGCTTTCTTT
CDR3 protein: CASSQSPRTEAFF

clone size: NA
D gene: NA
J gene: TRBJ1-2
V gene: TRBV6-6
CDR3 DNA: TGTGCCAGCAGTCCCGCCGACAGGCACGAGAGCTACACCTTC
CDR3 protein: CASSPADRHESYTF

clone size: NA
D gene: NA
J gene: TRBJ2-7
V gene: TRBV28
CDR3 DNA: TGTGCCAGCAGTAACACAGGTTCCTACGAGCAGTACTTC
CDR3 protein: CASSNTGSYEQYF

clone size: NA
D gene: TRBD2
J gene: TRBJ2-5
V gene: TRBV7-3
CDR3 DNA: TGTGCCAGCAGCTTAACTGCTAGCGGGAGGCCGGGGACCCAGTACTTC
CDR3 protein: CASSLTASGRPGTQYF

clone size: NA
D gene: TRBD1
J gene: TRBJ2-1
V gene: TRBV6-5
CDR3 DNA: TGTGCCAGCAGCCCAGGACAGGGAAAGTTCTTC
CDR3 protein: CASSPGQGKFF

clone size: NA
D gene: TRBD1
J gene: TRBJ1-6
V gene: TRBV5-4
CDR3 DNA: TGTGCCAGCAGCGGAAAACAGGGGGCGTTTTCACCCCTCCACTTT
CDR3 protein: CASSGKQGAFSPLHF

clone size: NA
D gene: NA
J gene: TRBJ1-1
V gene: TRBV14
CDR3 DNA: TGTGCCAGCAGTCTTAACTTAGGGTCCGTCGGTGAAGCTTTCTTT
CDR3 protein: CASSLNLGSVGEAFF

clone size: few
D gene: NA
J gene: TRBJ2-2
V gene: TRBV15
CDR3 DNA: TGTGCCACCAGCGCAAACGAACTTGGCACCGGGGAGCTGTTTTTT
CDR3 protein: CATSANELGTGELFF

clone size: NA
D gene: TRBD1
J gene: TRBJ2-7
V gene: TRBV6-1
CDR3 DNA: TGTGCCAGCAGTGTTTTAACAGGGGTCAACGAGCAGTACTTC
CDR3 protein: CASSVLTGVNEQYF

clone size: few
D gene: NA
J gene: TRBJ2-3
V gene: TRBV5-1
CDR3 DNA: TGCGCCAGCAGCCTCGAGAGTCGCACAGATACGCAGTATTTT
CDR3 protein: CASSLESRTDTQYF

clone size: NA
D gene: NA
J gene: TRBJ2-5
V gene: TRBV23-1
CDR3 DNA: TGCGCCAGCCCCTGTCTCATTCCGTTGGAGACCCAGTACTTC
CDR3 protein: CASPCLIPLETQYF

clone size: NA
D gene: NA
J gene: TRBJ1-6
V gene: TRBV5-1
CDR3 DNA: TGCGCCAGCAGCAAGGACGATAGTGAACGTTCACCCCTCCACTTT
CDR3 protein: CASSKDDSERSPLHF

clone size: NA
D gene: NA
J gene: TRBJ2-3
V gene: TRBV4-1
CDR3 DNA: TGCGCCAGCAGCCAAGAATGGGGAGGCCTGACAGATACGCAGTATTTT
CDR3 protein: CASSQEWGGLTDTQYF

clone size: NA
D gene: NA
J gene: TRBJ1-6
V gene: TRBV28
CDR3 DNA: TGTGCCAGCAGGGGGAGCTCCTATAATTCACCCCTCCACTTT
CDR3 protein: CASRGSSYNSPLHF

clone size: NA
D gene: NA
J gene: TRBJ2-2
V gene: TRBV2
CDR3 DNA: TGTGCCAGCACCCCACAGAACACCGGGGAGCTGTTTTTT
CDR3 protein: CASTPQNTGELFF